This T cell receptor (beta chain) is from a study of memory CD4+ T cells and cytomegalovirus serostatus. The assay was immunoSEQ multiplex PCR, and TCRdb's table has in-frame clones only and misses some. The table lists 45,000 to 65,000 clones, 70% to 85% of them singletons, with approximately 0.55% in the top ten. The sort gate was single viable CD3+CD4+CD8-CD45RO+ cells for memory CD4+ T cells. The CDR3 has 14 residues. Germline V gene data show CDR1 as KGHSH and CDR2 as LQKENI. Trimming removed 3 bases from V and 0 bases from J, with 5 bases in between. This rearrangement joins TRBV18 to TRBJ1-4; the D gene is possibly TRBD1 (5 bases). The source of this sequence is an adult in good health and CMV-seronegative. Input material: memory CD4+ T cells from blood. The CDR3 spells CASSPGPTNEKLFF. For the CDR3, the DNA is TGTGCCAGCTCACCGGGACCAACTAATGAAAAACTGTTTTTT.